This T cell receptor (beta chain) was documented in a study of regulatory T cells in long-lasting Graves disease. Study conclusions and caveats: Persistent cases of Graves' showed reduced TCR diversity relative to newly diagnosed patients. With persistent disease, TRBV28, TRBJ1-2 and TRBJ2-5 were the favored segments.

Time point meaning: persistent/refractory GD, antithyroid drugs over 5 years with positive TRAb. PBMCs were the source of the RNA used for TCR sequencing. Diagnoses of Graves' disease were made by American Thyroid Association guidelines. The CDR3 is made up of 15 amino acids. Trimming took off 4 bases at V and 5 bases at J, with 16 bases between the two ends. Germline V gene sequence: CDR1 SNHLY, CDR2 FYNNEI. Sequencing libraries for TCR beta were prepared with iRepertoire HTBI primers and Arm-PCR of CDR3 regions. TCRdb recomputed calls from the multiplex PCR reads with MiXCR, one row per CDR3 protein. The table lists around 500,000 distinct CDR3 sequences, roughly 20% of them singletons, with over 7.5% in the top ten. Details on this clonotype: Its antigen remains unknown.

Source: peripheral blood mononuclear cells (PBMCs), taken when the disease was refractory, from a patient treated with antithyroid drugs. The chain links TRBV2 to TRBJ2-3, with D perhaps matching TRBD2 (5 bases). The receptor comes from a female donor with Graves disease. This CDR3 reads CASSVDSAQLDTQYF. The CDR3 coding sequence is TGTGCCAGCAGTGTTGATAGCGCCCAATTAGATACGCAGTATTTT. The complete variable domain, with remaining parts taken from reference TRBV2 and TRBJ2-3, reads EPEVTQTPSHQVTQMGQEVILRCVPISNHLYFYWYRQILGQKVEFLVSFYNNEISEKSEIFDDQFSVERPDGSNFTLKIRSTKLEDSAMYFCASSVDSAQLDTQYFGPGTRLTVL.